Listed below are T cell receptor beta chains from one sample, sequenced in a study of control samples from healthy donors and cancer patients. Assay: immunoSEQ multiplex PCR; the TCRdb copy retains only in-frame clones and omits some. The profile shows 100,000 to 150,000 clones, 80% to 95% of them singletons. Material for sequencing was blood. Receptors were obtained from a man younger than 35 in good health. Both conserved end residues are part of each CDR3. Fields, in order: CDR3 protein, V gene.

CDR3: CASSKALEGSYNEQFF
V: TRBV6-4

CDR3: CASSPGQVANYGYTF
V: TRBV5-1

CDR3: CASSLFVEGADTEAFF
V: TRBV7-6

CDR3: CASSEVVWVTTNEKLFF
V: TRBV10-2

CDR3: CASRGNTANEKLFF
V: TRBV5-1

CDR3: CAWRGLSGNTIYF
V: TRBV30

CDR3: CASRYPPAGGYTF
V: TRBV6-5

CDR3: CASSSYGANNSPLHF
V: TRBV7-9

CDR3: CASSSTGGPYNEQFF
V: TRBV18

CDR3: CASRSADTQYF
V: TRBV19

CDR3: CASFLGLPGNTIYF
V: TRBV5-6

CDR3: CASSQDLRAQSNYGYTF
V: TRBV3-1/TRBV3-2

CDR3: CASSYVWGQHTEAFF
V: TRBV6-2/TRBV6-3

CDR3: CASSLVGRNEETQYF
V: TRBV5-1

CDR3: CASSNGTVSNTEAFF
V: TRBV19

CDR3: CASSFPQASQETQYF
V: TRBV28

CDR3: CASPAVSGSGNTIYF
V: TRBV19

CDR3: CASSLGGDGYTF
V: TRBV7-9

CDR3: CASSPPEGHQETQYF
V: TRBV28

CDR3: CASSVSLGTEAFF
V: TRBV9

CDR3: CASSLAGNNEQFF
V: TRBV11-2

CDR3: CASSSTESYEQYF
V: TRBV7-9

CDR3: CATKGLAAGELFF
V: TRBV3-1/TRBV3-2

CDR3: CASRAPGGAEAFF
V: TRBV19

CDR3: CASSISVVLFTEAFF
V: TRBV19

CDR3: CASNLGTGSSGNTIYF
V: TRBV11-3

CDR3: CASRVSGVETYEQYF
V: TRBV6-5

CDR3: CASSLTWTGVLNEQFF
V: TRBV11-2

CDR3: CASSENTGGGAFF
V: TRBV28

CDR3: CASSESGKNTEAFF
V: TRBV10-1

CDR3: CATSRPGLARIEQFF
V: TRBV24-1

CDR3: CASTHGQETQYF
V: TRBV12-3/TRBV12-4

CDR3: CASSRSDREIYGYTF
V: TRBV19

CDR3: CASSQRDFGTDTQYF
V: TRBV3-1/TRBV3-2

CDR3: CASSLRGSYNEQFF
V: TRBV11-2

CDR3: CASSLASSGNTIYF
V: TRBV7-8

CDR3: CASSPGFAGVGSTDTQYF
V: TRBV7-3

CDR3: CASSYDSGGITDTQYF
V: TRBV6-5

CDR3: CASSQGLQYGGAKNIQYF
V: TRBV4-1

CDR3: CASSNPRTEREAFF
V: TRBV19